These 16 T cell receptor beta chains came from one sample sequenced in a study of neurological immune-mediated disorders. TCRdb reprocessed the 5' RACE reads via MiXCR and lists one record per CDR3 protein. The table lists around 130,000 distinct CDR3 sequences, roughly 3.1% of them singletons. Material for sequencing was PBMCs. These receptors all come from a woman aged 30 to 39 with multiple sclerosis.

This clonotype has a count of ten or more. The chain has TRBV6-2 or TRBV6-3 and TRBJ2-7, with D possibly matching TRBD2 (6 bases). The germline gives CDR1 MNHEY, CDR2 SVGEGT. Trimming pared 2 bases from V and 0 bases from J, leaving 11 bases between. The CDR3 contains 15 residues. CDR3 region: CASSYTAGSSYEQYF. CDR3 nucleotides: TGTGCCAGCAGTTACACGGCGGGATCCTCCTACGAGCAGTACTTC.

This clonotype has a count of ten or more. This chain connects TRBV4-3 to TRBJ2-1; 10 positions match TRBD2. V lost 6 bases to trimming and J lost 8 bases; unmatched junction nucleotides: 7. This CDR3 has 14 residues. Germline V gene data show CDR1 as LGHNA and CDR2 as YSLEER. The CDR3 loop is CASSLLAGVDEQFF. As DNA, the CDR3 is TGCGCCAGCAGTCTCCTAGCGGGAGTCGATGAGCAGTTCTTC.

This clonotype was detected many times. This chain uses TRBV7-2 with TRBJ2-5; D is unclear. The V end lost 1 base, the J end lost 1 base, and 10 bases lay between the germline ends. The germline CDR1 and CDR2 sequences are SGHTA and FQGNSA. The CDR3 totals 15 residues. CDR3 bases: TGTGCCAGCAGCTTAGTTGGGCCCCCCCAAGAGACCCAGTACTTC. It translates to CASSLVGPPQETQYF.

At least ten counts were recorded for this clonotype. The chain combines TRBV15 with TRBJ1-6; D is ambiguous. Germline CDR1 reads LNHNV; CDR2 reads YYDKDF (reference sequence). This CDR3 is 15 amino acids long. Trimming took off 2 bases at V and 7 bases at J, with 12 bases between the two ends. CDR3 DNA sequence: TGTGCCACCAGCAGATCAGGAGGTGGAAATTCACCCCTCCACTTT. Amino acid sequence: CATSRSGGGNSPLHF.

This clonotype occurred many times. The chain carries TRBV5-8 and TRBJ2-1; weak D call: TRBD1 (6 bases). Germline loops: CDR1 SGHTS, CDR2 YDEGEE. Trimming removed 6 bases at V and 4 bases at J, with 14 bases between. The CDR3 is 14 residues long. The CDR3 nucleotides read TGTGCCAGCACCCCGACAGGTCCTTACAATGAGCAGTTCTTC. Residues: CASTPTGPYNEQFF.

This clonotype came up many times. The gene calls are TRBV7-8 and TRBJ2-3; 11 nucleotides match TRBD2. This CDR3 has 18 residues. Germline CDR1 SGHVS, CDR2 FQNEAQ. The ends lost 5 bases at V and 2 bases at J; junction bases unmatched: 12. As DNA, the CDR3 is TGTGCCAGCAGCCAGAATCTGAAGACTAGCGGGGTCACAGATACGCAGTATTTT. Translation: CASSQNLKTSGVTDTQYF.

The chain employs TRBV7-2 and TRBJ1-1; 11 bases line up with TRBD1. V lost 0 bases, J lost 4 bases, and 10 bases stayed unmatched. CDR1 SGHTA and CDR2 FQGNSA come from the germline V gene. This CDR3 region has 18 residues. The CDR3 DNA reads as TGTGCCAGCAGCTTAGCTTGGGGACAGGGGGATCGGGGCACTGAAGCTTTCTTT. Encoded protein: CASSLAWGQGDRGTEAFF.

This clonotype was observed at least ten times. The chain employs TRBV20-1 and TRBJ2-1, with 10 bases lining up with TRBD2. With V trimmed by 1 base and J by 6 bases, 6 bases remained unmatched. Germline assignment: CDR1 DFQATT and CDR2 SNEGSKA (reference sequence). The CDR3 covers 15 residues. The CDR3 is CSARVLAGDFNEQFF. CDR3 DNA: TGCAGTGCTAGAGTCCTAGCGGGAGATTTCAATGAGCAGTTCTTC.

In its sample, this clonotype was seen many times. This chain joins TRBV5-6 and TRBJ2-3, with no clear D. The CDR3 consists of 12 residues. Germline CDR1 SGHDT, CDR2 YYEEEE. V lost 0 bases to trimming and J lost 5 bases, with 4 bases between them. CDR3 in amino acids: CASSLGLDTQYF. The CDR3 coding sequence is TGTGCCAGCAGCTTGGGTCTAGATACGCAGTATTTT. Supplemented by reference TRBV5-6 and TRBJ2-3, the full variable domain reads DAGVTQSPTHLIKTRGQQVTLRCSPKSGHDTVSWYQQALGQGPQFIFQYYEEEERQRGNFPDRFSGHQFPNYSSELNVNALLLGDSALYLCASSLGLDTQYFGPGTRLTVL.

This sequence joins TRBV7-9 and TRBJ1-2; unclear D gene. CDR3 length equals 14 residues. CDR1 is SEHNR, CDR2 FQNEAQ, per germline (reference sequence). Trimming removed 7 bases from V and 3 bases from J, with 15 bases in between. The CDR3 coding sequence is TGTGCCAGCACTGGGTGGGAAGGTTACTATGGCTACACCTTC. This encodes CASTGWEGYYGYTF.

This clonotype was detected ten times or more. J is TRBJ2-1 and V is TRBV20-1; a possible D gene is TRBD2 (6 bases). V shed 4 bases and J shed 3 bases, with 13 bases lying between them. Per the germline V gene, CDR1 is DFQATT and CDR2 is SNEGSKA (reference sequence). This CDR3 has 14 residues. CDR3 sequence reads: CSATDYSLYNEQFF. Written as DNA, the CDR3 is TGCAGTGCTACGGACTATTCCCTCTACAATGAGCAGTTCTTC.

In its sample, this clonotype was seen many times. The genes are TRBV6-2 or TRBV6-3 and TRBJ1-4; D is uncertain. The germline gives CDR1 MNHEY, CDR2 SVGEGT. This CDR3 is built from 11 residues. V was pared by 6 bases and J by 6 bases, with 5 bases between. Written as DNA, the CDR3 is TGTGCCAGCAGGATGGATGAAAAACTGTTTTTT. This gives the protein CASRMDEKLFF.

At least ten counts were recorded for this clonotype. J is TRBJ2-7 and V is TRBV7-8, with D possibly being TRBD2 (5 bases). The germline CDR1 and CDR2 sequences are SGHVS and FQNEAQ. V was trimmed by 2 bases and J by 1 base, leaving 6 bases between them. The CDR3 spans 13 residues. The CDR3 here is CASSLPGSYEQYF. DNA for the CDR3: TGTGCCAGCAGCTTACCGGGATCCTACGAGCAGTACTTC.

This clonotype showed up many times. The rearrangement uses TRBV6-2 or TRBV6-3 and TRBJ1-4; maybe TRBD1 (5 bases). Trimming removed 1 base at V and 8 bases at J, with 11 bases between. The length of the CDR3 is 14 residues. CDR1 MNHEY and CDR2 SVGEGT come from the germline V gene. The DNA of the CDR3 is TGTGCCAGCAGTTACTACGGACACCCGGAAAAACTGTTTTTT. Its translation: CASSYYGHPEKLFF.

This clonotype was counted ten times or more. CDR3 nucleotide sequence: TGTGCCAGCAGCTCCACTGGTTCTGGGGCCAACGTCCTGACTTTC. It yields the protein CASSSTGSGANVLTF. The chain joins TRBV12-3 or TRBV12-4 to TRBJ2-6; D remains ambiguous. Trimming cost V 6 bases and J 1 base, with 10 bases left between them. The CDR3 consists of 15 residues.

This clonotype occurred a few times. This chain links TRBV9 with TRBJ2-3; D is perhaps TRBD1 or TRBD2 (5 bases each). The CDR3 spans 11 residues. Per germline, CDR1 SGDLS and CDR2 YYNGEE. Trimming removed 7 bases from V and 4 bases from J, with 7 bases in between. The CDR3 DNA follows: TGTGCCAGCGGGGACCCAGATACGCAGTATTTT. This encodes CASGDPDTQYF.